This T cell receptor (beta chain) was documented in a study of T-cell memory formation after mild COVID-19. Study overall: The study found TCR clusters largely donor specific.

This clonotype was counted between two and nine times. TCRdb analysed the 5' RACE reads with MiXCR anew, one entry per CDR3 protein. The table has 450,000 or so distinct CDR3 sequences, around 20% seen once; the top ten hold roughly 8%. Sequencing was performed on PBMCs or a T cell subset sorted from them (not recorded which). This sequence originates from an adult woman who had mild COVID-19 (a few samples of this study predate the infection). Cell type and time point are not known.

The CDR3 is CASKVAPLEETQYF. CDR3 nucleotides: TGTGCCAGCAAAGTAGCGCCTTTGGAAGAGACCCAGTACTTC. This rearrangement joins TRBV2 to TRBJ2-5; D is possibly TRBD2 (5 bases). The germline V gene encodes CDR1 SNHLY and CDR2 FYNNEI. V was shortened by 7 bases and J by 3 bases, with 15 bases between the two germline ends. This CDR3 is built from 14 residues. The whole variable domain, filled in from reference TRBV2 and TRBJ2-5, reads EPEVTQTPSHQVTQMGQEVILRCVPISNHLYFYWYRQILGQKVEFLVSFYNNEISEKSEIFDDQFSVERPDGSNFTLKIRSTKLEDSAMYFCASKVAPLEETQYFGPGTRLLVL.